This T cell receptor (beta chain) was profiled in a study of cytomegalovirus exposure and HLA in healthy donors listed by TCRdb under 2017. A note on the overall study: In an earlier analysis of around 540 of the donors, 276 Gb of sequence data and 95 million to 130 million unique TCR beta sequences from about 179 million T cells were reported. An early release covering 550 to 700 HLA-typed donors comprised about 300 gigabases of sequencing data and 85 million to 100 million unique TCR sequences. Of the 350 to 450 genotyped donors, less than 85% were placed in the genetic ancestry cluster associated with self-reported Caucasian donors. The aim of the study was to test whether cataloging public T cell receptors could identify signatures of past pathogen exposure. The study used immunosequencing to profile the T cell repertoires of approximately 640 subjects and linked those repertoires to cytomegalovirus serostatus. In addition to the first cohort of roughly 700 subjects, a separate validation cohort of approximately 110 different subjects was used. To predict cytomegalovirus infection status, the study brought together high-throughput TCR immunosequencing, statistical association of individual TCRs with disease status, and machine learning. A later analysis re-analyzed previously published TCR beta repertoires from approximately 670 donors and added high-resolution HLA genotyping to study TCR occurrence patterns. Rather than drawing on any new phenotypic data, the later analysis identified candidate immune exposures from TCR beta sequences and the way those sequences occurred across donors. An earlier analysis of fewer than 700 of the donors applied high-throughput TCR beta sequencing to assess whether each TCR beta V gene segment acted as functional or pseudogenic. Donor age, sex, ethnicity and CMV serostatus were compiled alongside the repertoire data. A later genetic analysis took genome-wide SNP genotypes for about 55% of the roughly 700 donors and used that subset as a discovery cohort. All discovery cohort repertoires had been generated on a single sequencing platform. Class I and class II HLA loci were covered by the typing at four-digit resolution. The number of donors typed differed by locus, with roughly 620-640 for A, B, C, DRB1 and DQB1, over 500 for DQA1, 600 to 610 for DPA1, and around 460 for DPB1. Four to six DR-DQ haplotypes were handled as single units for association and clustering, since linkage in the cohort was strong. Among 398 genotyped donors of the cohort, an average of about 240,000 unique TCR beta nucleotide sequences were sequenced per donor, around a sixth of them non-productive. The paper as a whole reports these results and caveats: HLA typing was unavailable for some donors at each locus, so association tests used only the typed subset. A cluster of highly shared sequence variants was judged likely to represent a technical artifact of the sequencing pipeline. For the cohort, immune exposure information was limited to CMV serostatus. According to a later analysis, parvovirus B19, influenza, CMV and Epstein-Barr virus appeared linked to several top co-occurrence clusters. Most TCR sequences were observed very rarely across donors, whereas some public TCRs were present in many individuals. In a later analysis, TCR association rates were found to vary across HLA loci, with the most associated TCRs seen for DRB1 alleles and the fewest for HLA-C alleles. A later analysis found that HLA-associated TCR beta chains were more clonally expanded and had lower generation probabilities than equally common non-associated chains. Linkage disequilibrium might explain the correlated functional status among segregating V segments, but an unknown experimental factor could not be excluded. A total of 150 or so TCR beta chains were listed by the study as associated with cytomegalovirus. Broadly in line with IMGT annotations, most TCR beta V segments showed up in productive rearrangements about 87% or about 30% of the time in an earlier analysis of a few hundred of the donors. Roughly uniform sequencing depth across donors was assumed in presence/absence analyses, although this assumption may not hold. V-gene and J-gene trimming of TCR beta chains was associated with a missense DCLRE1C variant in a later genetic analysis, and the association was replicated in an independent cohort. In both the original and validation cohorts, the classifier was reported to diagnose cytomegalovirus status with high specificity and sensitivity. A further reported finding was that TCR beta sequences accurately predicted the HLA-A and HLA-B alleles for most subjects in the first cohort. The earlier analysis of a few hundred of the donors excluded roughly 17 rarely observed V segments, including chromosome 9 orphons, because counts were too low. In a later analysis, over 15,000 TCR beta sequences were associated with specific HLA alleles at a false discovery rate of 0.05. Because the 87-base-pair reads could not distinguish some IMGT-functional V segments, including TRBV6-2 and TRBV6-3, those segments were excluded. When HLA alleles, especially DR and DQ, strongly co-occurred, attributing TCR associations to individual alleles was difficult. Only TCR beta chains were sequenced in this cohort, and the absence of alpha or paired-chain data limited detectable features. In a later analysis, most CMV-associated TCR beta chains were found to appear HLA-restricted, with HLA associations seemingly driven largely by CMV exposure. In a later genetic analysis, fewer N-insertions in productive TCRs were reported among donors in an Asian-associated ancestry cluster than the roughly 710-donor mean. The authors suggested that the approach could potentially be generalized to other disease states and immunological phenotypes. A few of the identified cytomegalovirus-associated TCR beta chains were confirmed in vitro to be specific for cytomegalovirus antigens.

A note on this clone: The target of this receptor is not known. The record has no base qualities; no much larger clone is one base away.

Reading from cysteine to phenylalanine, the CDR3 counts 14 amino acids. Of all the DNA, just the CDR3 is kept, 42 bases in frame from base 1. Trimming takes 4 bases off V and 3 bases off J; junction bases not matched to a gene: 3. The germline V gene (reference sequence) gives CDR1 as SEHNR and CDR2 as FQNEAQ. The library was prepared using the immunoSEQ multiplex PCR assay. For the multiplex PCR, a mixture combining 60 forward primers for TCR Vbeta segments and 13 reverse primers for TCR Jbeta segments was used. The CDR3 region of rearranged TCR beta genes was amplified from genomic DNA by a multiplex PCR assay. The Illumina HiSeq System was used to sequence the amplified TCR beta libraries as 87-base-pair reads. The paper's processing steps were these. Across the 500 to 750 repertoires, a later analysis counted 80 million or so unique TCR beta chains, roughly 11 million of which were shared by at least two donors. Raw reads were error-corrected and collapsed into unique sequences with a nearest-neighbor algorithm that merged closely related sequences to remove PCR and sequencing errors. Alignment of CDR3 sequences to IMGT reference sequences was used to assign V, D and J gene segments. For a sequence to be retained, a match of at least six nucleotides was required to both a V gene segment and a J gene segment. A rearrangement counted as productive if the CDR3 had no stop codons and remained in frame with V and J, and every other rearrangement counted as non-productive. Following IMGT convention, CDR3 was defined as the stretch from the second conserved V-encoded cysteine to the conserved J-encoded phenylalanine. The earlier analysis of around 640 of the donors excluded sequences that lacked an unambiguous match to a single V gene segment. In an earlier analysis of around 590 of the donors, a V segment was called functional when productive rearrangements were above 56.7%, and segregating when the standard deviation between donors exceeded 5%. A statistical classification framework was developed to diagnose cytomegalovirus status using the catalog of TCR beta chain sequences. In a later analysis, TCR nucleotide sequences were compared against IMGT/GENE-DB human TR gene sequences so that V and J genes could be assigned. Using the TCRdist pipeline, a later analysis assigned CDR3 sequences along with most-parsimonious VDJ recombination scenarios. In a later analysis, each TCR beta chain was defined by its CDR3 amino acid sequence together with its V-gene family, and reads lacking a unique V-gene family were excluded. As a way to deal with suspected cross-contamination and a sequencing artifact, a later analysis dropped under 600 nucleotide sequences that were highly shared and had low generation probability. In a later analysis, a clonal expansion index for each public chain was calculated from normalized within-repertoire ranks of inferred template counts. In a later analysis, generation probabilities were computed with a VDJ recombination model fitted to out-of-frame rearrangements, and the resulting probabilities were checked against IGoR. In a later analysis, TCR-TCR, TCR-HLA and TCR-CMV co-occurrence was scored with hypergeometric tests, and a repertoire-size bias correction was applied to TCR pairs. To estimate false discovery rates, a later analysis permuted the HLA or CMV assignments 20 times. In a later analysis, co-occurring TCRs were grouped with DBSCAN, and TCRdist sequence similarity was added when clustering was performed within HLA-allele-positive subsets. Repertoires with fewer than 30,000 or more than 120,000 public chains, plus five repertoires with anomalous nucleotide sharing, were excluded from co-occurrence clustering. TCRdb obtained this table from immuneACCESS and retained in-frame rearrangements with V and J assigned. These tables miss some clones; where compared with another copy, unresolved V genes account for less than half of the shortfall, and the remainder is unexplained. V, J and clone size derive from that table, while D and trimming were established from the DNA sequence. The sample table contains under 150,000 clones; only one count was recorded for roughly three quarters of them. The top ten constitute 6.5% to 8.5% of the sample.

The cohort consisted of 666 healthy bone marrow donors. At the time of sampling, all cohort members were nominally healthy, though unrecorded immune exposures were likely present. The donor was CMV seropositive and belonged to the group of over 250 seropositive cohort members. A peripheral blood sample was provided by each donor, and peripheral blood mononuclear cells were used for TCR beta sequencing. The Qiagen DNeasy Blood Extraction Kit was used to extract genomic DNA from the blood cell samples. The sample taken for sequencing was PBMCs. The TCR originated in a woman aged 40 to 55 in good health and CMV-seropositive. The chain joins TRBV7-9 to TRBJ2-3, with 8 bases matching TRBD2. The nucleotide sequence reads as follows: TGTGCCAGCAGCTCCCGGGGGGGGACAGATACGCAGTATTTT. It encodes CASSSRGGTDTQYF. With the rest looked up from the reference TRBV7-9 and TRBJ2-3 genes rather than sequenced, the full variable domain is DTGVSQNPRHKITKRGQNVTFRCDPISEHNRLYWYRQTLGQGPEFLTYFQNEAQLEKSRLLSDRFSAERPKGSFSTLEIQRTEQGDSAMYLCASSSRGGTDTQYFGPGTRLTVL.